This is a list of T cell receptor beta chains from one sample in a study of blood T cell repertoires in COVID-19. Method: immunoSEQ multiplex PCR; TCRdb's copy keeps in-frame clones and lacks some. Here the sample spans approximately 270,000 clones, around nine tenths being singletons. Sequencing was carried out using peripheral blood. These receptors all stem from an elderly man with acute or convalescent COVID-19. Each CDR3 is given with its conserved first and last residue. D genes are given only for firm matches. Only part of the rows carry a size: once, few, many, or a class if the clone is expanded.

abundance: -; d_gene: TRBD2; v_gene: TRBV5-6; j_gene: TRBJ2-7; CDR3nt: TGTGCCAGCAGCCTGGGACTAGCGGAGAGCTCCTACGAGCAGTACTTC; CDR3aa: CASSLGLAESSYEQYF
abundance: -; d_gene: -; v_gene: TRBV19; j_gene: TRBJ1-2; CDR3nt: TGTGCCAGTAGTAAAACGATGACTGGAAACTATGGCTACACCTTC; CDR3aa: CASSKTMTGNYGYTF
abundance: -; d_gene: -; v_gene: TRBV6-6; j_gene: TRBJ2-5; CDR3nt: TGTGCCAGCAGTCGTCAGGCCCGACGGGAGACCCAGTACTTC; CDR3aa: CASSRQARRETQYF
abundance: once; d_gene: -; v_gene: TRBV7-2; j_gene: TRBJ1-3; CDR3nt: TGTGCCAGCAGCTTAGCTGGGGGGAATTCAGGAAACACCATATATTTT; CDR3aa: CASSLAGGNSGNTIYF
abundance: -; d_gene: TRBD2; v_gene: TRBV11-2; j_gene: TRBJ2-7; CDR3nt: TGTGCCAGCAGCGGGGGACTAGCGGGAGTAGGGGAGCAGTACTTC; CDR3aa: CASSGGLAGVGEQYF
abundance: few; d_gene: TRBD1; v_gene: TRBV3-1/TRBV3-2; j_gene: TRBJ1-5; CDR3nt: TGTGCCAGCAGCCCACGACAGGGGAGCAATCAGCCCCAGCATTTT; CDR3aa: CASSPRQGSNQPQHF
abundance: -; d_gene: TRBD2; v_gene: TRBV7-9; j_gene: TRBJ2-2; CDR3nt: TGTGCCAGCAGGTTTAGCGGGAGTGAAACCGGGGAGCTGTTTTTT; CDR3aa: CASRFSGSETGELFF
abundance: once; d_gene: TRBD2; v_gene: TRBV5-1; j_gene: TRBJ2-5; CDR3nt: TGCGCCAGCAGCCGAAGGACTAGCGGGGTCCAAGAGACCCAGTACTTC; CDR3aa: CASSRRTSGVQETQYF
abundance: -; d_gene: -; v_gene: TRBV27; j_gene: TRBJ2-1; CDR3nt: TGTGCCAGCAGCTTATCTTCAGGGCCTGAGCAGTTCTTC; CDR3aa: CASSLSSGPEQFF
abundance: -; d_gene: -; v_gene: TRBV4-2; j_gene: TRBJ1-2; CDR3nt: TGTGCCAGCAGCCAGGAAGGGCAGGGGAACTATGGCTACACCTTC; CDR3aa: CASSQEGQGNYGYTF
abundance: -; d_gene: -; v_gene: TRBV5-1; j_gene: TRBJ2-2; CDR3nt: TGCGCCAGCAGCTTCGTCCCACAAACGAACACCGGGGAGCTGTTTTTT; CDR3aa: CASSFVPQTNTGELFF
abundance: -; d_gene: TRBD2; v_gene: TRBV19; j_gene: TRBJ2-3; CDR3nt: TGTGCCAGTAGTCCTAGCGGGTACACAGATACGCAGTATTTT; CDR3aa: CASSPSGYTDTQYF
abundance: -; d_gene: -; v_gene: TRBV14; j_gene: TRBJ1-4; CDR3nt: TGTGCCAGCAGCCAAGGAGGCGGGGAAAAACTGTTTTTT; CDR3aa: CASSQGGGEKLFF